This note documents a single T cell receptor beta chain sequence. The data were produced by immunoSEQ multiplex PCR, yet TCRdb's version contains in-frame clones alone and is incomplete. Of 400,000 to 550,000 clones listed, roughly 87% are singletons. Participants spanned ages about 18 to 95 years and resided in 20 to 30 US areas. The data were taken from a study of blood T cell repertoires in COVID-19. The trim removed 3 bases at V and 3 bases at J, leaving 10 bases unmatched. This CDR3 is built from 17 residues. Germline V CDR1 and CDR2: SGHVS, FQNEAQ. This receptor was identified in a woman younger than 35 with acute COVID-19. Sequencing was carried out using PBMCs or T cells enriched from blood (not recorded which). The chain uses TRBV7-8 and TRBJ2-7; 11 bases agree with TRBD1. In nucleotides, the CDR3 is TGTGCCAGCAGCTTGATTCTCGGGACAGGGGGTCGCTACGAGCAGTACTTC. Protein: CASSLILGTGGRYEQYF.